This TCR beta chain was captured by sequencing in a study of cytomegalovirus exposure and HLA in healthy donors (dated by TCRdb to 2015 to 2018). With regard to the full study: An earlier analysis of roughly 500 of the donors reported approximately 280 Gb of sequence data and some 110 million unique TCR beta sequences obtained from about 200 million T cells. To predict cytomegalovirus infection status, the study brought together high-throughput TCR immunosequencing, statistical association of individual TCRs with disease status, and machine learning. An earlier analysis of approximately 640 of the donors applied high-throughput TCR beta sequencing to assess whether each TCR beta V gene segment acted as functional or pseudogenic. On average, around 230,000 unique TCR beta nucleotide sequences were sequenced per donor among 350 to 400 genotyped donors of the cohort, with 15% to 20% of those sequences being non-productive. Because of strong linkage in the cohort, roughly five DR-DQ haplotypes were treated as single units for association and clustering. The number of typed donors differed by locus: roughly 629-630 for A, B, C, DRB1 and DQB1; 500 to 550 for DQA1; over 600 for DPA1; and 400 to 480 for DPB1. An early release covering just under 650 HLA-typed donors comprised approximately 300 gigabases of sequencing data and roughly 86 million unique TCR sequences. Donor age, sex, ethnicity and CMV serostatus were compiled together with the repertoire data. Of the approximately 400 genotyped donors, 65% to 90% fell in the genetic ancestry cluster associated with self-reported Caucasian donors. The study was designed to test whether signatures of past pathogen exposure could be identified by cataloging public T cell receptors. The study profiled the T cell repertoires of 500 to 800 subjects by immunosequencing and related them to cytomegalovirus serostatus. HLA typing covered class I and class II loci at four-digit resolution. Besides the first cohort of some 670 subjects, a separate validation cohort made up of over 95 different subjects was used. To study patterns of TCR occurrence, a later analysis re-analyzed previously published TCR beta repertoires from 666 donors and added high-resolution HLA genotyping. All discovery cohort repertoires had been generated on a single sequencing platform. A later genetic analysis used genome-wide SNP genotypes for about three fifths of the 666 donors, treating that subset as a discovery cohort. Rather than using new phenotypic data, the later analysis identified candidate immune exposures from TCR beta sequences and from how often those sequences occurred across donors. General findings and caveats noted by the study authors: The authors suggested that the approach could potentially be extended to other disease states and immunological phenotypes. The 87-base-pair reads could not distinguish some IMGT-functional V segments, including TRBV6-2 and TRBV6-3, so those segments were excluded. Linkage disequilibrium might explain the correlated functional status among segregating V segments, but an unknown experimental factor could not be excluded. Presence/absence analyses assumed roughly uniform sequencing depth across donors, an assumption that may not hold. Over 15 rarely observed V segments, including chromosome 9 orphons, were excluded from the earlier analysis of almost 600 of the donors because counts were too low. When HLA alleles, especially DR and DQ, strongly co-occurred, TCR associations were difficult to assign to individual alleles. For the cohort, immune exposure information was limited to CMV serostatus. Because some donors lacked HLA typing at each locus, the association tests relied only on the typed subset. While some public TCRs were present in many individuals, most TCR sequences turned up only very rarely across donors. In a later analysis, 16,951 TCR beta sequences were associated with specific HLA alleles at a false discovery rate of 0.05. In a later analysis, most CMV-associated TCR beta chains were found to appear HLA-restricted, with HLA associations seemingly driven largely by CMV exposure. The study gave a list of over 150 TCR beta chains associated with cytomegalovirus. V-gene and J-gene trimming of TCR beta chains was associated with a missense DCLRE1C variant in a later genetic analysis, and the association was replicated in an independent cohort. A few of the identified cytomegalovirus-associated TCR beta chains were confirmed in vitro to be specific for cytomegalovirus antigens. In a later genetic analysis, fewer N-insertions in productive TCRs were reported among donors in an Asian-associated ancestry cluster than the roughly 700-donor mean. A further reported finding was that TCR beta sequences accurately predicted the HLA-A and HLA-B alleles for most subjects in the first cohort. Compared with equally common non-associated chains, HLA-associated TCR beta chains in a later analysis were more clonally expanded and had lower generation probabilities. A group of highly shared sequence variants was considered likely to be a technical artifact of the sequencing pipeline. The cohort was sequenced for TCR beta chains only, and without alpha or paired-chain data the features that could be detected were limited. An earlier analysis of approximately 570 of the donors showed that most TCR beta V segments appeared in productive rearrangements either about 90% or about 30% of the time, which broadly matched IMGT annotations. Several of the top co-occurrence clusters appeared to be linked to parvovirus B19, influenza, CMV and Epstein-Barr virus, according to a later analysis. A later analysis found that TCR association rates varied across HLA loci, with DRB1 alleles showing the most associated TCRs and HLA-C alleles the fewest. The classifier was reported to diagnose cytomegalovirus status with high specificity and sensitivity in both the original cohort and the validation cohort.

Trimming takes 4 bases from V and 2 bases from J, and the germline ends sit 15 bases apart. CDR1 and CDR2, per the germline V gene, are SGHVS and FQNEAQ. The CDR3 covers 16 residues, taking in both the cysteine and the phenylalanine. Only CDR3 DNA is held: 48 bases, read in frame from base 1. Library preparation used the immunoSEQ multiplex PCR assay. For the multiplex PCR, a mixture combining 60 forward primers for TCR Vbeta segments and 13 reverse primers for TCR Jbeta segments was used. The CDR3 region of rearranged TCR beta genes was amplified from genomic DNA by a multiplex PCR assay. On the Illumina HiSeq System, the amplified TCR beta libraries were sequenced as 87-base-pair reads. The authors processed their data as follows. Across the 700 or so repertoires, a later analysis counted 78 million or so unique TCR beta chains, 9 million to 14 million of which were shared by at least two donors. Raw reads were error-corrected and collapsed into unique sequences with a nearest-neighbor algorithm that merged closely related sequences to remove PCR and sequencing errors. To assign V, D and J gene segments, CDR3 sequences were aligned to IMGT reference sequences. For a sequence to be retained, at least a six-nucleotide match to both a V gene segment and a J gene segment was required. A rearrangement counted as productive if the CDR3 had no stop codons and remained in frame with V and J, and every other rearrangement counted as non-productive. CDR3 was defined by IMGT convention, running from the second conserved V-encoded cysteine to the conserved J-encoded phenylalanine. Sequences without an unambiguous match to a single V gene segment were excluded from the earlier analysis of 587 of the donors. In an earlier analysis of around 590 of the donors, a V segment was called functional when productive rearrangements were above 56.7%, and segregating when the standard deviation between donors exceeded 5%. A statistical classification framework was developed to diagnose cytomegalovirus status using the catalog of TCR beta chain sequences. In a later analysis, TCR nucleotide sequences were compared against IMGT/GENE-DB human TR gene sequences so that V and J genes could be assigned. The TCRdist pipeline was used in a later analysis to assign CDR3 sequences and most-parsimonious VDJ recombination scenarios. In a later analysis, each TCR beta chain was defined by its CDR3 amino acid sequence together with its V-gene family, and reads without a unique V-gene family were excluded. To address suspected cross-contamination and a sequencing artifact, a later analysis removed under 600 highly shared, low-generation-probability nucleotide sequences. For each public chain, a later analysis derived a clonal expansion index from normalized ranks of inferred template counts within each repertoire. A later analysis computed generation probabilities with a VDJ recombination model fitted to out-of-frame rearrangements, and checked the results against IGoR. In a later analysis, hypergeometric tests were used to score TCR-TCR, TCR-HLA and TCR-CMV co-occurrence, with a repertoire-size bias correction applied to TCR pairs. In a later analysis, false discovery rates were estimated by permuting HLA or CMV assignments 20 times. In a later analysis, co-occurring TCRs were grouped using DBSCAN, with TCRdist sequence similarity added in when clustering inside HLA-allele-positive subsets. Repertoires with fewer than 30,000 or more than 120,000 public chains, plus five repertoires with anomalous nucleotide sharing, were excluded from co-occurrence clustering. TCRdb took over this immuneACCESS table, retaining in-frame rearrangements with V and J assigned. Such tables are incomplete; in checked studies, under half of the missing clones stem from an unresolved V gene, and the remainder is unexplained. The D gene and trimming were derived from the DNA, and the V and J assignments and clone size from that table. Present in this sample are some 110,000 clones, less than 70% of which were seen just once. The ten top clones hold 2.2% of the sample.

Note on this clone: It lacks a known antigen. Base qualities were left out, and no much larger clone turns up one base away.

The cohort consisted of hundreds of healthy bone marrow donors. Cohort members were all nominally healthy when sampled, although unrecorded immune exposures were likely present. The donor tested CMV seronegative, placing the donor among the 350 to 400 seronegative members of the cohort. Every donor gave a peripheral blood sample, and the peripheral blood mononuclear cells from that sample were used for TCR beta sequencing. Genomic DNA was extracted from the blood cell samples with the Qiagen DNeasy Blood Extraction Kit. The sequencing input was PBMCs. The receptor comes from a woman in her thirties in good health and CMV-seronegative. The V and J segments used are TRBV7-8 and TRBJ1-5; a tentative D call is TRBD1 (6 bases match). CDR3 reads: CASSSGGALGNQPQHF. The DNA is as follows: TGTGCCAGCAGCTCTGGGGGCGCTCTTGGCAATCAGCCCCAGCATTTT.